This record looks at one T cell receptor beta chain sequence and its context. Its specific antigen is unknown. The record has no base qualities; no much larger clone is one base away. The cohort was made up of 500 to 800 healthy bone marrow donors. All cohort members were sampled while nominally healthy, although unrecorded immune exposures were likely present. The donor was CMV seropositive and was included in the group of some 290 seropositive cohort members. A peripheral blood sample was collected from each donor, and TCR beta sequencing was performed on peripheral blood mononuclear cells. Genomic DNA was extracted from the blood cell samples with the Qiagen DNeasy Blood Extraction Kit. This specimen belongs to a study of cytomegalovirus exposure and HLA in healthy donors (dated by TCRdb to 2016 to 2017). For the study in its entirety: An earlier analysis of roughly 500 of the donors reported 276 Gb of sequence data and roughly 120 million unique TCR beta sequences obtained from approximately 180 million T cells. About 300 gigabases of sequencing data and 78 million or so unique TCR sequences were included in an early release covering about 700 HLA-typed donors. The genetic ancestry cluster associated with self-reported Caucasian donors included 81% of the approximately 400 genotyped donors. The study aimed to test whether cataloging public T cell receptors could reveal signatures of past pathogen exposure. The T cell repertoires of some 670 subjects were profiled by immunosequencing and related to cytomegalovirus serostatus. A separate validation cohort of roughly 110 different subjects was used in addition to the 666-subject first cohort. To predict cytomegalovirus infection status, the study combined high-throughput TCR immunosequencing, statistical association of individual TCRs with disease status, and machine learning. A later analysis re-examined previously published TCR beta repertoires from hundreds of donors and added high-resolution HLA genotyping to investigate patterns of TCR occurrence. The later analysis used no new phenotypic data to find candidate immune exposures, relying instead on TCR beta sequences and their occurrence across donors. An earlier analysis of more than 450 of the donors used high-throughput TCR beta sequencing to judge whether each TCR beta V gene segment behaved as functional or pseudogenic. Alongside the repertoire data, information on donor age, sex, ethnicity and CMV serostatus was compiled. A later genetic analysis used genome-wide SNP genotypes for about 55% of the 666 donors, treating that subset as a discovery cohort. Every discovery cohort repertoire had been produced on one sequencing platform. HLA typing included class I and class II loci at four-digit resolution. Typing coverage varied by locus: about 629-630 donors for A, B, C, DRB1 and DQB1; about 520 for DQA1; over 600 for DPA1; approximately 490 for DPB1. About 5 DR-DQ haplotypes were handled as single units for association and clustering, since linkage in the cohort was strong. Among 350 to 400 genotyped donors of the cohort, an average of 235,054 unique TCR beta nucleotide sequences were sequenced per donor, around a sixth of them non-productive.

The investigation overall reported the following: In a later analysis, the rate of TCR association differed among HLA loci, with DRB1 alleles having the most associated TCRs and HLA-C alleles having the fewest. In both the original and validation cohorts, the classifier was reported to diagnose cytomegalovirus status with high specificity and sensitivity. Strong co-occurrence of HLA alleles, especially DR and DQ, made assigning TCR associations to individual alleles difficult. CMV serostatus was the only immune exposure information available for the cohort. In a later analysis, several top co-occurrence clusters were reported to appear linked to parvovirus B19, influenza, CMV and Epstein-Barr virus. The authors suggested that the approach could potentially be generalized to other disease states and immunological phenotypes. This cohort had only TCR beta chains sequenced, and the lack of alpha or paired-chain data limited which features could be detected. A later genetic analysis reported fewer N-insertions in productive TCRs among donors in an Asian-associated ancestry cluster than the roughly 650-donor mean. A cluster of highly shared sequence variants was judged likely to represent a technical artifact of the sequencing pipeline. Some IMGT-functional V segments, including TRBV6-2 and TRBV6-3, could not be distinguished by the 87-base-pair reads and were therefore excluded. A total of fewer than 200 TCR beta chains were listed by the study as associated with cytomegalovirus. Three of the identified cytomegalovirus-associated TCR beta chains were confirmed in vitro to be specific for cytomegalovirus antigens. Correlated functional status among segregating V segments might be attributable to linkage disequilibrium, but an unknown experimental factor could not be ruled out. A later analysis associated about 18,000 TCR beta sequences with specific HLA alleles at a false discovery rate of 0.05. Across donors, most TCR sequences were observed very rarely, whereas some public TCRs were present in many individuals. In a later analysis, HLA-associated TCR beta chains were found to be more clonally expanded and to have lower generation probabilities than equally common non-associated chains. A further reported finding was that TCR beta sequences accurately predicted the HLA-A and HLA-B alleles for most subjects in the first cohort. Because HLA typing was unavailable for some donors at each locus, only the typed subset was used in association tests. Because counts were too low, approximately 15 rarely observed V segments, including chromosome 9 orphons, were excluded from the earlier analysis of roughly 580 of the donors. Presence/absence analyses assumed roughly uniform sequencing depth across donors, an assumption that may not hold. In an earlier analysis of 587 of the donors, most TCR beta V segments were observed in productive rearrangements about 87% or about 30% of the time, broadly matching IMGT annotations. A later analysis found that most CMV-associated TCR beta chains appeared HLA-restricted, with HLA associations seemingly driven largely by CMV exposure. An association between a missense DCLRE1C variant and V-gene and J-gene trimming of TCR beta chains was found in a later genetic analysis and replicated in an independent cohort.

V is pruned by 1 base and J by 5 bases, leaving 10 bases of the junction without a gene match. CDR1 is given as SGHKS and CDR2 as YYEKEE, both from the germline V gene (reference sequence). From cysteine to phenylalanine, the CDR3 is 17 amino acids long. Of the read, only the CDR3 DNA is kept; its 51 bases are in frame from base 1. The library was produced with the immunoSEQ multiplex PCR assay. For the multiplex PCR, a mixture combining 60 forward primers for TCR Vbeta segments and 13 reverse primers for TCR Jbeta segments was used. Amplification of the CDR3 region of rearranged TCR beta genes was performed with a multiplex PCR assay on genomic DNA. On the Illumina HiSeq System, the amplified TCR beta libraries were sequenced as 87-base-pair reads. In the source study's methods: A later analysis counted approximately 76 million unique TCR beta chains across the 690 or so repertoires, and some 11 million of these chains were shared by at least two donors. Raw reads were error-corrected and collapsed into unique sequences by a nearest-neighbor algorithm in which closely related sequences were merged to remove PCR and sequencing errors. Alignment of CDR3 sequences to IMGT reference sequences was used to assign V, D and J gene segments. For a sequence to be retained, a match of at least six nucleotides was required to both a V gene segment and a J gene segment. Rearrangements were classified as productive when the CDR3 lacked stop codons and remained in frame with V and J, and all other rearrangements were classified as non-productive. CDR3 was defined according to IMGT convention as the region running from the second conserved V-encoded cysteine to the conserved J-encoded phenylalanine. The earlier analysis of around 640 of the donors excluded sequences that lacked an unambiguous match to a single V gene segment. In an earlier analysis of 587 of the donors, V segments were called functional above 56.7% productive rearrangements and were called segregating when the between-donor standard deviation exceeded 5%. A statistical classification framework was built for diagnosing cytomegalovirus status from the catalog of TCR beta chain sequences. V and J gene assignment, in a later analysis, came from comparing TCR nucleotide sequences with IMGT/GENE-DB human TR gene sequences. In a later analysis, CDR3 sequences and most-parsimonious VDJ recombination scenarios were assigned using the TCRdist pipeline. In a later analysis, each TCR beta chain was defined by its CDR3 amino acid sequence together with its V-gene family, and reads lacking a unique V-gene family were excluded. A later analysis removed 450 to 600 highly shared, low-generation-probability nucleotide sequences to deal with suspected cross-contamination and a sequencing artifact. A later analysis calculated a clonal expansion index for each public chain from normalized within-repertoire ranks of inferred template counts. In a later analysis, generation probabilities were computed using a VDJ recombination model fitted to out-of-frame rearrangements, and the results were checked against IGoR. A later analysis scored TCR-TCR, TCR-HLA and TCR-CMV co-occurrence with hypergeometric tests, applying a repertoire-size bias correction to TCR pairs. A later analysis estimated false discovery rates by permuting HLA or CMV assignments 20 times. In a later analysis, co-occurring TCRs were grouped using DBSCAN, and TCRdist sequence similarity was added for clustering within HLA-allele-positive subsets. Co-occurrence clustering excluded repertoires with fewer than 30,000 or more than 120,000 public chains, plus five with anomalous nucleotide sharing. Drawn from immuneACCESS, this table holds only the in-frame rearrangements with V and J called that TCRdb kept. Clones are partly lost; checked studies trace under half to an unresolved V gene and leave the rest unexplained. V and J calls and clone size are given by that table; D and trimming were obtained from the DNA. The sample table contains nearly 200,000 clones; only one count was recorded for around 73% of them. The ten largest account for approximately 2.1% of the sample.

The source material was PBMCs. The clonotype comes from a woman aged 25 to 39 in good health and CMV-seropositive. Recombination joined TRBV5-5 with TRBJ2-3; 10 of the junction bases match TRBD2. For the CDR3, the sequence is CASSLNPGAGGQDTQYF. The DNA sequence follows: TGTGCCAGCAGCTTGAATCCTGGAGCGGGGGGGCAAGATACGCAGTATTTT.